A single sample gave rise to the 12 T cell receptor beta chains below, sequenced in a study of metastatic and nonmetastatic thyroid tumors. Patients had received no treatment of any kind before thyroid surgery. TCRdb reprocessed the PCR reads using MiXCR. The sample includes around 20,000 clones, over 9% of them seen just once. The sample comprised blood. The receptors were gathered from a female donor with papillary thyroid cancer or a benign thyroid nodule (not recorded which). Some clones in this sample may be carry-over from other donors' samples.

This chain connects TRBV2 to TRBJ2-1, with a tentative D call TRBD1 (6 bases). The CDR3 has 14 amino acids. Trimming removed 6 bases from V and 6 bases from J, with 15 bases in between. Per the germline V gene, CDR1 is SNHLY and CDR2 is FYNNEI. The CDR3 nucleotides read TGTGCCAGCAGAAAGACAGGAGAACCCAATGAGCAGTTCTTC. It yields the protein CASRKTGEPNEQFF.

This clone came up many times. The chain has TRBV30 and TRBJ1-1, with no clear D. The length of the CDR3 is 15 residues. V lost 0 bases to trimming and J lost 0 bases, with 11 bases between them. The germline V gene has CDR1 GTSNPN and CDR2 SVGIG (reference sequence). The CDR3 DNA follows: TGTGCCTGGAGTGTAAACGGAAGGATGAACACTGAAGCTTTCTTT. Its protein is CAWSVNGRMNTEAFF.

Ten or more counts support this clone. This chain uses TRBV5-1 with TRBJ1-4; 9 nucleotides line up with TRBD1. The CDR3 covers 14 residues. J was trimmed by 6 bases and V by 1 base; bases with no gene match: 1. Germline V lookup: CDR1 SGHRS, CDR2 YFSETQ. The CDR3 reads CASSLRTGDEKLFF. CDR3 bases: TGCGCCAGCAGCTTGCGGACAGGGGATGAAAAACTGTTTTTT. The whole variable domain, filled in from reference TRBV5-1 and TRBJ1-4, reads KAGVTQTPRYLIKTRGQQVTLSCSPISGHRSVSWYQQTPGQGLQFLFEYFSETQRNKGNFPGRFSGRQFSNSRSEMNVSTLELGDSALYLCASSLRTGDEKLFFGSGTQLSVL.

This clone came up a few times. The junction departs from the called germline gene at one end, perhaps through a read error. The chain has TRBV3-1 and TRBJ2-6; TRBD1 might be the D (5 bases). CDR1 LGHDT and CDR2 YNNKEL come from the germline V gene (reference sequence). There are 16 residues in the CDR3. The CDR3 is CASSQDQGTGANVLAF. For the CDR3, the DNA is TGTGCCAGCAGCCAAGATCAGGGTACTGGGGCCAACGTCCTGGCTTTC.

This clone was counted at least ten times. The gene calls are TRBV9 and TRBJ2-1; D perhaps matches TRBD2 (7 bases). Germline V gene sequence: CDR1 SGDLS, CDR2 YYNGEE. V lost 4 bases and J lost 0, with 17 bases in between. The CDR3 sequence is 17 residues long. CDR3 protein: CASSPTGGGSSYNEQFF. The CDR3 bases are TGTGCCAGCAGCCCCACGGGGGGCGGGAGCTCCTACAATGAGCAGTTCTTC.

This clone was counted many times. The chain recombines TRBV7-2 with TRBJ2-1; D gene unclear. Germline CDR1 SGHTA, CDR2 FQGNSA. The CDR3 is 14 residues long. Trimming left V 0 bases short and J 6 bases short, with 9 bases between. The CDR3 protein is CASSLAGTRNEQFF. The CDR3 DNA reads TGTGCCAGCAGCTTAGCGGGAACCCGCAATGAGCAGTTCTTC.

Concerning this clone: This may come from a read error, since a much larger clone is one base off. This chain uses TRBV28 with TRBJ2-5; 9 bases align to TRBD2. Per the germline V gene, CDR1 is MDHEN and CDR2 is SYDVKM. This CDR3 has 14 residues. Trimming cost V 7 bases and J 5 bases; bases outside gene matches: 8. The CDR3 DNA is TGTGCCAGCACCCCTAGCGGGATTCCCGAGACCCAGTACTTC. Translated: CASTPSGIPETQYF.

This clone was seen a few times. The gene calls are TRBV6-9 and TRBJ2-1; TRBD2 might be the D (5 bases). V shed 2 bases and J shed 9 bases, with 5 bases lying between them. The germline V gene encodes CDR1 MNHGY and CDR2 SVAAGI. The CDR3 is 11 amino acids. CDR3 nucleotide sequence: TGTGCCAGCAGTTATGGAGGTGAGCAGTTCTTC. Translation: CASSYGGEQFF.

This clone was counted many times. The V call is TRBV6-2 or TRBV6-3, the J call TRBJ2-7; D might be TRBD1 (5 bases). Per germline, CDR1 MNHEY and CDR2 SVGEGT. Deletions cut 6 bases from V and 3 bases from J, with 18 bases between. The CDR3 loop spans 15 amino acids. The CDR3 region has the DNA TGTGCCAGCAGCCAACTTGACAGCCAGATCTACGAGCAGTACTTC. It yields the protein CASSQLDSQIYEQYF.

This clone was observed many times. An end of the junction differs from the germline gene, which may be a read error. V usage is TRBV6-6 and J usage is TRBJ2-1; no clear D gene. Germline assignment: CDR1 MNHNY and CDR2 SVGAGI (reference sequence). The CDR3 is 12 residues long. The chain's CDR3 is CASSYSHNEQFF. The DNA for the CDR3 is TGTGCCAGCAGTTACTCCCACAATGAGCAGTTCTTC.

This clone was detected ten times or more. This chain uses TRBV11-1 with TRBJ2-1; 7 bases fit TRBD2. CDR1 is SGHAT and CDR2 is FQDESV in the germline V gene (reference sequence). V dropped 2 bases and J dropped 10; count of bases not matched to a gene: 11. The CDR3 sequence is 15 residues long. CDR3 coding DNA: TGTGCCAGCAGCTTAAGGCTAGCGGTTAGCAACGAGCAGTTCTTC. It encodes CASSLRLAVSNEQFF. The entire variable domain, with the rest obtained from reference TRBV11-1 and TRBJ2-1, is as follows: EAEVAQSPRYKITEKSQAVAFWCDPISGHATLYWYRQILGQGPELLVQFQDESVVDDSQLPKDRFSAERLKGVDSTLKIQPAELGDSAMYLCASSLRLAVSNEQFFGPGTRLTVL.

This clone appeared many times. This CDR3 is also generated by other DNA sequences in the sample. The chain employs TRBV27 and TRBJ2-2; 7 bases map to TRBD1. The CDR3 runs to 14 residues. The V and J ends lost 6 bases and 6 bases, in that order; junction bases with no gene match: 7. CDR1 is MNHEY and CDR2 is SMNVEV in the germline V gene (reference sequence). For the CDR3, the DNA is TGTGCCAGCAGCCCTAAGACAGGGTCCGGGGAGCTGTTTTTT. Its protein product is CASSPKTGSGELFF.